A single T cell receptor beta chain is shown here with its context. Antigen: not known. These data originate in a study of T cell responses to AZD1222 COVID-19 vaccine. Study results and limitations: White British people made up most donors, females outnumbered males, and clonal diversity was possibly underestimated. Baseline seropositivity characterized only 5 to 7 AZD1222 recipients. Spike-specific TCR repertoires showed rising breadth and depth after two AZD1222 doses. Repertoires were obtained only post-peak T cell response.

Sequenced by immunoSEQ multiplex PCR; TCRdb stores in-frame clones only, minus some. This sample yields more than 100,000 clones, of which about 82% are seen a single time; 6.5% to 8.5% belongs to the top ten. Trimming took off 4 bases at V and 4 bases at J, with 10 bases between the two ends. Germline CDR1 reads MGHRA; CDR2 reads YSYEKL. This CDR3 is 14 amino acids long. The rearrangement joins TRBV4-1 to TRBJ2-2; D is uncertain. Material: peripheral blood, obtained 28 days after the second dose of the MenACWY control vaccine. The receptor's source is an adult who received the MenACWY meningococcal vaccine as a control. In nucleotides, the CDR3 is TGCGCCAGCAGCCGGTCCGCCTCCACCGGGGAGCTGTTTTTT. Amino acid sequence: CASSRSASTGELFF.